The 28 T cell receptor beta chains given below trace back to one sample, sequenced in a study of shared clonotypes between healthy human individuals. This table comes from immunoSEQ multiplex PCR, and its TCRdb copy is limited to in-frame clones, with some not included. The sample consists of fewer than 800,000 clones, 92% of them appearing once. Naive CD8 cells lacked CD45RO and underwent positive selection for CCR7, leaving out terminally differentiated effector memory CD45RA+ cells. Source material: naive CD8+ T cells sorted from blood. The receptors originated from a man aged 25-40 years in good health.

In nucleotides, the CDR3 is TGTGCCAGCAGCCAAGGGGGGACAGATACGCAGTATTTT. This encodes CASSQGGTDTQYF. The chain has TRBV6-1 and TRBJ2-3, with D perhaps assigned TRBD1 or TRBD2 (6 bases each). There are 13 residues in the CDR3. CDR1 and CDR2 from the germline V gene are MNHNS and SASEGT. Trimming pared 6 bases from V and 3 bases from J, leaving 10 bases between.

The chain employs TRBV11-2 and TRBJ2-3; no firm D call. Germline-derived CDR1 and CDR2 are SGHAT and FQNNGV. V lost 3 bases and J lost 2, with 12 bases in between. The length of the CDR3 is 15 residues. Written as DNA, the CDR3 is TGTGCCAGCAGCTTCCTAGGGCGAATCACAGATACGCAGTATTTT. This encodes CASSFLGRITDTQYF.

The chain joins TRBV2 to TRBJ1-2; 9 bases map to TRBD1. Trimming cost V 10 bases and J 7 bases; bases outside gene matches: 4. CDR1 and CDR2 from the germline V gene are SNHLY and FYNNEI. The CDR3 contains 11 residues. In nucleotides, the CDR3 is TGTGCCATACAGGGGGCGGGTGGCTACACCTTC. It encodes CAIQGAGGYTF.

Notes on this clone: Other DNA sequences in this specimen translate into the identical CDR3. The chain recombines TRBV28 with TRBJ2-1; no reliable D call. CDR1 MDHEN and CDR2 SYDVKM come from the germline V gene. V lost 3 bases, J lost 1 base, and 4 bases lay in between. The CDR3 totals 13 residues. The CDR3 sequence: CASSLSSYNEQFF. CDR3 in DNA: TGTGCCAGCAGTTTGAGTTCCTACAATGAGCAGTTCTTC.

This chain links TRBV7-3 with TRBJ2-6; either TRBD1 or TRBD2 may supply D (6 bases each). Germline V gene lookup returns CDR1 SGHTA and CDR2 FQGTGA. The CDR3 totals 17 residues. Trimming left V 5 bases short and J 0 bases short, with 14 bases between. The DNA for the CDR3 is TGTGCCAGCAGCCCCATGGGGGGCGCCTCTGGGGCCAACGTCCTGACTTTC. It encodes CASSPMGGASGANVLTF.

The gene calls are TRBV4-1 and TRBJ1-4; D gene uncertain. The CDR3 runs to 13 residues. CDR1 is MGHRA, CDR2 YSYEKL, per germline. Trimming took off 2 bases at V and 6 bases at J, with 7 bases between the two ends. CDR3 region: CASSQQRYEKLFF. The DNA for the CDR3 is TGCGCCAGCAGCCAACAGAGATATGAAAAACTGTTTTTT.

This clone has only one observation. This chain links TRBV7-8 with TRBJ2-2; no clear D gene. V dropped 6 bases and J dropped 0 bases, with 17 bases sitting between them. The CDR3 covers 17 residues. The germline V gene has CDR1 SGHVS and CDR2 FQNEAQ. CDR3 in amino acids: CASRPSPGQANTGELFF. The CDR3 DNA follows: TGTGCCAGCAGGCCGTCGCCAGGCCAAGCGAACACCGGGGAGCTGTTTTTT.

About this clone: Other nucleotide sequences in the sample specify the same CDR3. V gene TRBV6-1 combines with J gene TRBJ2-7, with D unresolved. The CDR3 contains 10 residues. V lost 4 bases, J lost 4 bases, and 2 bases lay in between. CDR1 and CDR2 (germline): MNHNS, SASEGT. The DNA of the CDR3 is TGTGCCAGCAGTGTGTACGAGCAGTACTTC. Translation: CASSVYEQYF.

This chain links TRBV6-5 with TRBJ2-5; TRBD1 aligns across 9 bases. V was clipped by 6 bases and J by 5 bases; unmatched bases: 4. CDR1 and CDR2 (germline): MNHEY, SVGAGI. This CDR3 is built from 13 residues. CDR3 coding DNA: TGTGCCAGCAGGGGGACAGGGTTTGAGACCCAGTACTTC. This codes for CASRGTGFETQYF.

For the CDR3, the DNA is TGTGCCAGCAGCGTAGGTTCCGGACTAGCGGGATTCGCCCCCTACAATGAGCAGTTCTTC. This gives the protein CASSVGSGLAGFAPYNEQFF. V is TRBV9 and J is TRBJ2-1; 12 positions match TRBD2. The trim removed 0 bases at V and 2 bases at J, leaving 12 bases unmatched. The CDR3 extends over 20 amino acids. Per the germline V gene, CDR1 is SGDLS and CDR2 is YYNGEE.

This clone appeared many times. This chain uses TRBV12-5 with TRBJ1-1; D is perhaps TRBD1 (6 bases). In germline, CDR1 is LGHNT, CDR2 FRNRAP. Trimming removed 3 bases from V and 4 bases from J, with 24 bases in between. This CDR3 contains 18 residues. The chain's CDR3 is CASGFSDGGLGAATEAFF. The CDR3 DNA is TGTGCTAGTGGTTTTTCTGACGGGGGGCTGGGGGCAGCCACTGAAGCTTTCTTT.

J is TRBJ2-4 and V is TRBV9; D is unclear. Germline CDR1 is SGDLS and CDR2 is YYNGEE. Trimming shortened V by 3 bases and J by 1 base, and 2 bases separated the two germline ends. The CDR3 contains 12 residues. The CDR3 is CASSGAKNIQYF. In nucleotides, the CDR3 is TGTGCCAGCAGCGGCGCCAAAAACATTCAGTACTTC.

Points on this clone: Other nucleotide sequences in the sample specify the same CDR3. The chain combines TRBV7-9 with TRBJ2-2; D unresolved. V was pared by 2 bases and J by 3 bases, with 1 base between. In germline, CDR1 is SEHNR, CDR2 FQNEAQ (reference sequence). The CDR3 length is 12 residues. Here the CDR3 DNA reads TGTGCCAGCAGCTTATACACCGGGGAGCTGTTTTTT. It codes for CASSLYTGELFF. The full variable domain, completed using reference TRBV7-9 and TRBJ2-2, is DTGVSQNPRHKITKRGQNVTFRCDPISEHNRLYWYRQTLGQGPEFLTYFQNEAQLEKSRLLSDRFSAERPKGSFSTLEIQRTEQGDSAMYLCASSLYTGELFFGEGSRLTVL.

The chain joins TRBV7-6 to TRBJ2-7; D may be TRBD1 (6 bases). CDR1 is SGHVS, CDR2 FNYEAQ, per germline. The CDR3 has 12 amino acids. V was pared by 4 bases and J by 7 bases, with 11 bases between. The CDR3 DNA follows: TGTGCCAGCAGCTACCGGGACAAGGAGCAGTACTTC. As protein: CASSYRDKEQYF.

The chain couples TRBV5-1 to TRBJ2-3; 13 bases are shared with TRBD2. V lost 4 bases, J lost 4 bases, and 9 bases stayed unmatched. This CDR3 has 17 residues. Germline-derived CDR1 and CDR2 are SGHRS and YFSETQ. CDR3 residues: CASSQGTSGIQSDTQYF. The CDR3 DNA is TGCGCCAGCAGCCAAGGGACTAGCGGGATTCAATCAGATACGCAGTATTTT.

The chain joins TRBV29-1 to TRBJ2-1, with no clear D. The CDR3 runs 12 residues. Germline V CDR1 and CDR2: SQVTM, ANQGSEA. Trimming left V 7 bases short and J 5 bases short, with 12 bases between. CDR3 in DNA: TGCAGCGGGCGGTTCACGAACAATGAGCAGTTCTTC. Residues: CSGRFTNNEQFF.

The chain joins TRBV7-9 to TRBJ1-1; D not resolved. CDR1 is SEHNR and CDR2 is FQNEAQ in the germline V gene (reference sequence). There are 13 residues in the CDR3. V was pared by 10 bases and J by 6 bases, with 18 bases between. The CDR3 sequence: CATRSGVIPEAFF. The CDR3, as DNA: TGTGCCACCCGAAGTGGGGTAATCCCTGAAGCTTTCTTT. Drawing the rest from reference TRBV7-9 and TRBJ1-1, the complete variable domain is DTGVSQNPRHKITKRGQNVTFRCDPISEHNRLYWYRQTLGQGPEFLTYFQNEAQLEKSRLLSDRFSAERPKGSFSTLEIQRTEQGDSAMYLCATRSGVIPEAFFGQGTRLTVV.

The rearrangement joins TRBV15 to TRBJ2-6; 11 nucleotides match TRBD2. Germline values: CDR1 LNHNV, CDR2 YYDKDF (reference sequence). V dropped 0 bases and J dropped 0; count of bases not matched to a gene: 1. The CDR3 covers 18 residues. The CDR3 spells CATSRDLAGGSGANVLTF. The CDR3 nucleotides read TGTGCCACCAGCAGAGATCTAGCGGGGGGCTCTGGGGCCAACGTCCTGACTTTC.

This chain joins TRBV6-1 and TRBJ2-7; 9 bases agree with TRBD1. The trim removed 4 bases at V and 2 bases at J, leaving 6 bases unmatched. The V gene's germline CDR1 is MNHNS and CDR2 SASEGT. This CDR3 has 15 amino acids. The CDR3 region is CASSGLGTGPYEQYF. The CDR3 bases are TGTGCCAGCAGTGGATTAGGGACAGGGCCCTACGAGCAGTACTTC.

The J gene is TRBJ2-5, the V gene TRBV21-1; TRBD2 is the table's D call and was not checked against the DNA. TRBV21-1 is a documented pseudogene. The CDR3 totals 17 residues. The CDR3 DNA is TGTGCCAGCAGCAAAGCCCCCGAGCGGGAGGTAGTAAAGACCCAGTACTTC. Translation gives CASSKAPEREVVKTQYF.

This chain links TRBV27 with TRBJ2-3; 11 bases are a match to TRBD2. Germline loops: CDR1 MNHEY, CDR2 SMNVEV (reference sequence). This CDR3 region has 14 residues. The ends lost 4 bases at V and 7 bases at J; junction bases unmatched: 4. CDR3 in DNA: TGTGCCAGCAGTTCCGGGACTAGCGGAAATACGCAGTATTTT. It specifies CASSSGTSGNTQYF.

This chain uses TRBV11-2 with TRBJ2-7; D call uncertain. Germline V gives CDR1 SGHAT, CDR2 FQNNGV. The CDR3 is 16 amino acids. The ends were cut back, 4 bases at V and 6 bases at J, with 22 bases in the middle. As DNA, the CDR3 is TGTGCCAGCAGCTCACCTCTCCTCCTGCTGTGGGGCGAGCAGTACTTC. Translation gives CASSSPLLLLWGEQYF. The variable domain in full, with the rest retrieved from reference TRBV11-2 and TRBJ2-7, is EAGVAQSPRYKIIEKRQSVAFWCNPISGHATLYWYQQILGQGPKLLIQFQNNGVVDDSQLPKDRFSAERLKGVDSTLKIQPAKLEDSAVYLCASSSPLLLLWGEQYFGPGTRLTVT.

This clone occurred once. CDR3 sequence (DNA): TGTGCCAGCAGCAGGCCGGGACAGTTCAATGAGCAGTTCTTC. Translated, it gives CASSRPGQFNEQFF. V and J are TRBV7-9 and TRBJ2-1, with 7 bases lining up with TRBD1. J was trimmed by 6 bases and V by 5 bases; bases with no gene match: 7. The CDR3 totals 14 residues. From germline, CDR1 is SEHNR and CDR2 FQNEAQ (reference sequence). Full variable domain (outside the CDR3, taken from reference TRBV7-9 and TRBJ2-1): DTGVSQNPRHKITKRGQNVTFRCDPISEHNRLYWYRQTLGQGPEFLTYFQNEAQLEKSRLLSDRFSAERPKGSFSTLEIQRTEQGDSAMYLCASSRPGQFNEQFFGPGTRLTVL.

The V gene is TRBV13, the J gene TRBJ1-1; D remains unclear. The V end was cut by 2 bases, the J end by 0 bases, with 10 bases between. CDR1 PRHDT and CDR2 FYEKMQ come from the germline V gene (reference sequence). The CDR3 spans 15 residues. DNA for the CDR3: TGTGCCAGCAGCTTACCCCAAGGTGTGAACACTGAAGCTTTCTTT. Its translation is CASSLPQGVNTEAFF.

The chain has TRBV6-1 and TRBJ2-3; weak D call: TRBD1 (6 bases). The CDR3 is made up of 16 amino acids. The V gene lost 4 bases and the J gene lost 2 bases, with 16 bases spanning the gap. Germline assignment: CDR1 MNHNS and CDR2 SASEGT. CDR3 residues: CASSADPGAPTDTQYF. CDR3 coding DNA: TGTGCCAGCAGTGCGGACCCAGGGGCCCCCACAGATACGCAGTATTTT.

V usage is TRBV6-5 and J usage is TRBJ2-3; no clear D. Germline-derived CDR1 and CDR2 are MNHEY and SVGAGI. The CDR3 is made up of 14 amino acids. Trimming stripped 1 base from V and 1 base from J, with 6 bases between. CDR3 sequence (DNA): TGTGCCAGCAGTTACTTCCCCCGCACAGATACGCAGTATTTT. Translated, it gives CASSYFPRTDTQYF.

V gene TRBV28 combines with J gene TRBJ2-7; no clear D gene. V lost 6 bases, J lost 3 bases, and 27 bases lay in between. The V gene's germline CDR1 is MDHEN and CDR2 SYDVKM. This CDR3 spans 18 amino acids. This CDR3 is CASRNRAWADRTVYEQYF. The CDR3 nucleotides are TGTGCCAGCAGAAACCGGGCTTGGGCGGACCGGACCGTCTACGAGCAGTACTTC.

V and J are TRBV28 and TRBJ2-7; 9 positions match TRBD1. The CDR3 loop spans 16 amino acids. With V trimmed by 1 base and J by 3 bases, 7 bases remained unmatched. Per the germline V gene, CDR1 is MDHEN and CDR2 is SYDVKM. The CDR3 nucleotides are TGTGCCAGCAGTTTATCCTCCGGGACAGGGTTCTACGAGCAGTACTTC. Amino acids: CASSLSSGTGFYEQYF.